This TCR beta chain derives from a study of tumor-infiltrating lymphocytes in oesophageal squamous cell carcinoma. TCRdb itself ran the PCR reads through MiXCR, one entry per CDR3 protein. The table lists fewer than 20,000 distinct CDR3 sequences, roughly 42% of them singletons, with less than 35% in the top ten. By sample fraction, this clonotype is medium-sized. The CDR3 consists of 15 residues. V was clipped by 4 bases and J by 3 bases; unmatched bases: 6. In germline, CDR1 is MDHEN, CDR2 SYDVKM. This chain links TRBV28 with TRBJ2-1, with 7 bases lining up with TRBD1. Sequenced: esophageal tumor tissue. This sequence was found in a male donor with esophageal squamous cell carcinoma. CDR3 sequence: CASSSGTAIYNEQFF. In DNA, the CDR3 is TGTGCCAGCAGTTCCGGGACAGCTATCTACAATGAGCAGTTCTTC. The full variable domain, in which reference TRBV28 and TRBJ2-1 provide the parts outside the CDR3, is DVKVTQSSRYLVKRTGEKVFLECVQDMDHENMFWYRQDPGLGLRLIYFSYDVKMKEKGDIPEGYSVSREKKERFSLILESASTNQTSMYLCASSSGTAIYNEQFFGPGTRLTVL.